This TCR beta chain was retrieved from a study of blood T cell repertoires in COVID-19. Study at large: Sites in the United States, Italy and Spain provided acute and convalescent COVID-19 samples.

Germline CDR1 reads MNHEY; CDR2 reads SVGAGI. Trimming cost V 7 bases and J 4 bases; bases outside gene matches: 5. The CDR3 loop spans 15 amino acids. Participants were aged about 18 to 89 years from approximately 23 US areas. Authors' processing steps: It was from reference gene primer amplification that nucleated cell counts were estimated. Using immunoSEQ multiplex PCR, the repertoire was profiled, and TCRdb retains in-frame clones only, with some absent. V, J and clone size are those of that table, while D and trimming were read from the DNA. The table shows hundreds of thousands of clones, with 80% to 90% occurring only once.

V and J are TRBV6-5 and TRBJ2-5, with 14 bases fitting TRBD2. The clonotype was recovered from a man aged 40-55 years in a cohort exposed to, infected with or recovered from COVID-19 (not recorded which). The sequenced material came from PBMCs or T cells enriched from blood (not recorded which). The CDR3 region has the DNA TGTGCCAGCAAACCCGGGACTAGCGGGAGAGAGACCCAGTACTTC. Its protein is CASKPGTSGRETQYF.